This passage covers 23 T cell receptor beta chains from one sample sequenced in a study of PD-L1 blockade in urothelial cancer. The table came from immunoSEQ multiplex PCR; TCRdb's copy has only in-frame clones and leaves some out. The sample contains 35,000 or so clones, just over 35% of which appear only once. The material was tumor tissue, obtained before atezolizumab (anti-PD-L1) treatment. All receptors come from a man aged 60 to 75 with urothelial cancer.

V and J are TRBV25-1 and TRBJ2-1, with D possibly being TRBD1 or TRBD2 (5 bases each). This CDR3 is built from 15 residues. Trimming stripped 8 bases from V and 9 bases from J, with 23 bases between. Germline V gene sequence: CDR1 MGHDK, CDR2 SYGVNS. The CDR3, as DNA: TGTGCCAGCGGCTACGGGACCTCACAAGCAAGTGAGCAGTTCTTC. This gives the protein CASGYGTSQASEQFF.

The CDR3 DNA reads as TGCGCCAGCACCCGACAGGGGACAACTAATGAAAAACTGTTTTTT. Translation gives CASTRQGTTNEKLFF. The chain links TRBV5-1 to TRBJ1-4, with 8 positions matching TRBD1. The CDR3 runs to 15 residues. V was pared by 6 bases and J by 0 bases, with 4 bases of the junction left unmatched. Looked up from germline, CDR1 is SGHRS and CDR2 is YFSETQ.

This clone was seen a few times. This chain connects TRBV11-3 to TRBJ2-1; 9 bases are a match to TRBD1. J lost 9 bases, V lost 2 bases, and 8 bases had no gene match. Germline V CDR1 and CDR2: SGHNT, YENEEA. The CDR3 consists of 15 residues. The CDR3 reads CASSLPGQGSREQFF. CDR3 in DNA: TGTGCCAGCAGCTTACCGGGACAGGGTTCTCGTGAGCAGTTCTTC.

Ten or more counts support this clone. The V call is TRBV6-8, the J call TRBJ2-2, with D perhaps given as TRBD1 or TRBD2 (6 bases each). Germline V gene lookup returns CDR1 MNHGY and CDR2 SAAAGT. The germline V and J ends were trimmed by 5 bases and 5 bases, with 15 bases remaining between them. CDR3 length equals 15 residues. CDR3 amino acids: CASSAEGGKTGELFF. CDR3 nucleotide sequence: TGTGCCAGCAGTGCGGAAGGGGGGAAGACCGGGGAGCTGTTTTTT.

By its share, this clone is medium-sized. The chain combines TRBV4-1 with TRBJ1-4, with TRBD1 identical over 9 bases. The germline V gene has CDR1 MGHRA and CDR2 YSYEKL. The CDR3 covers 15 residues. The V segment lost 6 bases and the J segment 5 bases; nucleotides outside the gene matches: 7. CDR3 sequence (DNA): TGCGCCAGCAGTCCCGAGGGACAGGGCAATGAAAAACTGTTTTTT. This gives the protein CASSPEGQGNEKLFF.

The CDR3, as DNA: TGCGCCAGCAGCTTGGATGTGTTTGTGGGGAGGGCAGCGGCTTTCTTT. It specifies CASSLDVFVGRAAAFF. The V gene is TRBV5-1, the J gene TRBJ1-1, with no clear D. V lost 0 bases to trimming and J lost 11 bases, with 23 bases between them. The germline V gene encodes CDR1 SGHRS and CDR2 YFSETQ. CDR3 length: 16 residues. Using reference TRBV5-1 and TRBJ1-1 for the parts outside the CDR3, the full variable domain is KAGVTQTPRYLIKTRGQQVTLSCSPISGHRSVSWYQQTPGQGLQFLFEYFSETQRNKGNFPGRFSGRQFSNSRSEMNVSTLELGDSALYLCASSLDVFVGRAAAFFGQGTRLTVV.

V and J are TRBV28 and TRBJ1-2; D is unclear. Per the germline V gene, CDR1 is MDHEN and CDR2 is SYDVKM. Trimming took 6 bases from V and 1 from J, leaving 9 bases between them. The CDR3 extends over 13 amino acids. CDR3 in DNA: TGTGCCAGCAGAGACGGAATTAACTATGGCTACACCTTC. Its translation is CASRDGINYGYTF.

The chain has TRBV4-1 and TRBJ1-6, with 8 bases matching TRBD1. The CDR3 has 18 amino acids. V dropped 0 bases and J dropped 8; count of bases not matched to a gene: 12. Looked up from germline, CDR1 is MGHRA and CDR2 is YSYEKL. The CDR3 is CASSQDYPGGRRYSPLHF. The DNA of the CDR3 is TGCGCCAGCAGCCAAGATTACCCAGGGGGCAGGAGGTATTCACCCCTCCACTTT.

This clone was found a few times. The chain couples TRBV18 to TRBJ2-1; TRBD2 matches 7 bases. The CDR3 has 13 residues. The trim removed 2 bases at V and 9 bases at J, leaving 4 bases unmatched. Germline loops: CDR1 KGHSH, CDR2 LQKENI. CDR3 protein: CASSPGLVGEQFF. DNA for the CDR3: TGTGCCAGCTCACCAGGACTAGTTGGTGAGCAGTTCTTC.

The V call is TRBV15, the J call TRBJ1-1; D is uncertain. The CDR3 length is 14 residues. Germline V CDR1 and CDR2: LNHNV, YYDKDF (reference sequence). Between the trimmed V and J ends, which lost 5 bases and 1 base, there was a span of 11 bases. The DNA for the CDR3 is TGTGCCACCAGCGCCCGGGGAACGAACACTGAAGCTTTCTTT. The encoded protein is CATSARGTNTEAFF.

This clone was observed a handful of times. This chain connects TRBV10-3 to TRBJ1-1, with D perhaps TRBD1 (6 bases). The CDR3 is 14 residues long. V was trimmed by 0 bases and J by 7 bases, leaving 12 bases between them. The germline V gene encodes CDR1 ENHRY and CDR2 SYGVKD. In DNA form, the CDR3 reads TGTGCCATCAGTGAGTCTTGGGGGGCCCGTGAAGCTTTCTTT. It yields the protein CAISESWGAREAFF.

This clone was seen at least ten times. This chain joins TRBV11-3 and TRBJ1-1; D is uncertain. This CDR3 has 14 amino acids. The germline V gene has CDR1 SGHNT and CDR2 YENEEA. Trimming pared 5 bases from V and 0 bases from J, leaving 10 bases between. In DNA form, the CDR3 reads TGTGCCAGCAGCCCCCGGGTTCTGAACACTGAAGCTTTCTTT. It encodes CASSPRVLNTEAFF.

This clone showed up many times. The chain has TRBV6-8 and TRBJ1-1; D might be TRBD1 (5 bases). V was cut by 2 bases and J by 4 bases, with 11 bases left in between. Germline V gene sequence: CDR1 MNHGY, CDR2 SAAAGT. The CDR3 consists of 14 residues. In DNA form, the CDR3 reads TGTGCCAGCAGTTACGAGGCAGGGAGCACTGAAGCTTTCTTT. It encodes CASSYEAGSTEAFF.

The chain links TRBV28 to TRBJ1-1; D is ambiguous. The V end was cut by 6 bases, the J end by 0 bases, with 8 bases between. Germline CDR1 is MDHEN and CDR2 is SYDVKM. There are 13 residues in the CDR3. As DNA, the CDR3 is TGTGCCAGCAGACAGATTATGAACACTGAAGCTTTCTTT. Its translation: CASRQIMNTEAFF.

This chain joins TRBV28 and TRBJ2-7; no definite D call. Germline V gives CDR1 MDHEN, CDR2 SYDVKM. V lost 1 base to trimming and J lost 4 bases, with 5 bases between them. This CDR3 is built from 12 residues. The CDR3 DNA is TGTGCCAGCAGTTTATTGGGGTACGAGCAGTACTTC. Its translation: CASSLLGYEQYF.

The chain uses TRBV19 and TRBJ2-1, with TRBD2 as a possible D gene (5 bases). The CDR3 has 13 residues. Trimming shortened V by 10 bases and J by 5 bases, and 15 bases separated the two germline ends. CDR1 is LNHDA and CDR2 is SQIVND in the germline V gene (reference sequence). The CDR3 sequence: CATHERKNNEQFF. In nucleotides, the CDR3 is TGTGCCACCCACGAGCGGAAAAACAATGAGCAGTTCTTC.

For the CDR3, the DNA is TGTGCCAGCGTTACAGTGGGCGGAGCTTTCTTT. Protein sequence: CASVTVGGAFF. This chain connects TRBV6-7 to TRBJ1-1; D is uncertain. TRBV6-7 is reported as an ORF; its role is uncertain. V lost 8 bases and J 10 bases, leaving 14 bases between the germline ends. The CDR3 is 11 amino acids.

Remarks on this clone: At one boundary the junction diverges from the germline segment, which might be a read error. The V gene is TRBV9, the J gene TRBJ2-7; D may correspond to TRBD1 or TRBD2 (5 bases each). Germline V lookup: CDR1 SGDLS, CDR2 YYNGEE. This CDR3 spans 12 amino acids. The CDR3 reads CASSFTGLVFHF. The DNA for the CDR3 is TGTGCCAGCAGTTTTACGGGGCTGGTTTTTCACTTC.

The CDR3 sequence: CASSGQSLSNTGELFF. DNA for the CDR3: TGTGCCAGCAGTGGACAGAGCCTTTCGAACACCGGGGAGCTGTTTTTT. The rearrangement joins TRBV2 to TRBJ2-2; D possibly corresponds to TRBD1 (5 bases). CDR1 and CDR2 from the germline V gene are SNHLY and FYNNEI. The V and J ends lost 4 bases and 0 bases respectively, with 12 bases between them. The CDR3 has 16 amino acids.

With respect to this clone: This CDR3 is also generated by other DNA sequences in the sample. This chain links TRBV19 with TRBJ1-2; 7 positions match TRBD1. The CDR3 sequence is 15 residues long. The germline V gene encodes CDR1 LNHDA and CDR2 SQIVND (reference sequence). The V segment lost 5 bases and the J segment 3 bases; nucleotides outside the gene matches: 9. The CDR3 sequence: CASSDRQGGDYGYTF. CDR3 in DNA: TGTGCCAGTAGTGACCGACAGGGCGGGGACTATGGCTACACCTTC. The whole variable domain, filled in from reference TRBV19 and TRBJ1-2, reads DGGITQSPKYLFRKEGQNVTLSCEQNLNHDAMYWYRQDPGQGLRLIYYSQIVNDFQKGDIAEGYSVSREKKESFPLTVTSAQKNPTAFYLCASSDRQGGDYGYTFGSGTRLTVV.

This clone was detected only a few times. The chain links TRBV30 to TRBJ1-6; D perhaps matches TRBD1 (5 bases). Trimming stripped 8 bases from V and 0 bases from J, with 11 bases between. The germline V gene encodes CDR1 GTSNPN and CDR2 SVGIG (reference sequence). CDR3 length: 14 residues. The CDR3 nucleotides read TGTGCCGGCAGGGAGGCCTCCTATAATTCACCCCTCCACTTT. Encoded protein: CAGREASYNSPLHF.

The chain has TRBV6-1 and TRBJ1-2, with D uncertain. Trimming took off 0 bases at V and 5 bases at J, with 16 bases between the two ends. CDR1 and CDR2 from the germline V gene are MNHNS and SASEGT. The CDR3 length is 16 residues. CDR3 residues: CASSEAIKGLTYGYTF. DNA of the CDR3: TGTGCCAGCAGTGAAGCGATAAAAGGCCTCACTTATGGCTACACCTTC.

There are a few counts of this clone. The V gene is TRBV1, the J gene TRBJ1-4. TRBV1 is a known pseudogene. This CDR3 comprises 14 residues. CDR3 nucleotide sequence: TGCGCCAGCAGCCAAGAACTAAGTCGGGAAAAACTGTTTTTT. This gives the protein CASSQELSREKLFF.